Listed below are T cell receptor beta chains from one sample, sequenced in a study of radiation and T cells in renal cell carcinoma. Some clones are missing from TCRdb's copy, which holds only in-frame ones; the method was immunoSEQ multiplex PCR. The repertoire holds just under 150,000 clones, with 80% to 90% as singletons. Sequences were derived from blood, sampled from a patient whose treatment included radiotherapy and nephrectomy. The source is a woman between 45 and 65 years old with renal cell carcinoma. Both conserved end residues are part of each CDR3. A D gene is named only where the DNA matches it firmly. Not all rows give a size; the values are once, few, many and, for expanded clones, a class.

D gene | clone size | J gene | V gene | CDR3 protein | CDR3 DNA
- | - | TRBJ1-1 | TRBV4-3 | CASSQDAGVGTEAFF | TGCGCCAGCAGCCAAGATGCGGGGGTTGGCACTGAAGCTTTCTTT
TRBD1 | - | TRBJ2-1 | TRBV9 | CASSTRQGAINEQFF | TGTGCCAGCAGCACCCGACAGGGGGCAATCAATGAGCAGTTCTTC
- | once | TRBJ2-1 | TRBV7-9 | CASSLASPSEQFF | TGTGCCAGCAGCTTAGCGTCCCCCAGTGAGCAGTTCTTC
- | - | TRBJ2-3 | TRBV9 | CASSVDRTDTQYF | TGTGCCAGCAGCGTAGACCGCACAGATACGCAGTATTTT
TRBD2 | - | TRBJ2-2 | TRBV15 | CATSFSGGPLAGGNTGELFF | TGTGCCACCAGCTTCTCAGGGGGTCCGCTAGCGGGAGGGAACACCGGGGAGCTGTTTTTT
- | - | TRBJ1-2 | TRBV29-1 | CSVLRREAYTF | TGCAGCGTCCTGAGAAGGGAAGCGTACACCTTC
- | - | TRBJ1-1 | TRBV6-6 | CASLRGAGLNTEAFF | TGTGCCAGTCTACGGGGGGCGGGTCTGAACACTGAAGCTTTCTTT
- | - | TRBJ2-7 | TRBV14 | CASSQAPGTYEQYF | TGTGCCAGCAGCCAAGCGCCCGGGACTTACGAGCAGTACTTC
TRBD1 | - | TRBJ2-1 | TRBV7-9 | CASSLRAGTGRSEQFF | TGTGCCAGCAGCTTACGGGCAGGGACAGGGAGAAGTGAGCAGTTCTTC
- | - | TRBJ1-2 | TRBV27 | CASSLKSGENYGYTF | TGTGCCAGCAGTTTAAAGTCTGGGGAGAACTATGGCTACACCTTC
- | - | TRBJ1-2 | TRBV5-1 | CASSLGGINYGYTF | TGCGCCAGCAGCTTGGGGGGGATCAACTATGGCTACACCTTC
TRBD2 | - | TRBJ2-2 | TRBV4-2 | CASSQEARTSGNANTGELFF | TGTGCCAGCAGCCAAGAGGCGCGGACTAGCGGGAACGCGAACACCGGGGAGCTGTTTTTT
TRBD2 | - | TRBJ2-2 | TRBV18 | CASSPGLAGLAGELFF | TGTGCCAGCTCACCGGGACTAGCGGGTCTGGCCGGGGAGCTGTTTTTT
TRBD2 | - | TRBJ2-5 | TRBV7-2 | CASSFGTSRETQYF | TGTGCCAGCAGCTTCGGGACTAGCAGGGAGACCCAGTACTTC
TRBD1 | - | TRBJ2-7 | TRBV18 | CASSPGQGATSQYF | TGTGCCAGCTCACCGGGACAGGGGGCTACGTCGCAGTACTTC
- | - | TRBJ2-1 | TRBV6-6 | CASRKFKGVNEQFF | TGTGCCAGCAGAAAATTCAAGGGAGTCAATGAGCAGTTCTTC
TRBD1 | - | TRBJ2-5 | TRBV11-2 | CASSARDRGRETQYF | TGTGCCAGCAGCGCCCGGGACAGGGGTAGGGAGACCCAGTACTTC